The present TCR beta chain was sequenced within a study of T cells in Graves' hyperthyroidism and ophthalmopathy. On the study more broadly: Peripheral blood samples were taken at initial diagnosis, prior to any treatment. Study-wide results and limits: Within blood appeared most thyroid clonotypes that had expanded above 0.001.

RNA transcripts were the template for amplifying TCR beta CDR3 regions. The HTBI primer set served for first-round RT-PCR of the TCR CDR3. TCRdb re-analysed the multiplex PCR reads in MiXCR, keeping a single row per CDR3 protein. The sample yields approximately 400,000 distinct CDR3 sequences, about a fifth seen once. On this clonotype itself: The antigen is undetermined. The junction shows a germline mismatch at one end, possibly a read error.

The study excluded patients with uncontrolled infection, other autoimmune disease, pregnancy or lactation. PBMCs were collected from an approximately 10 ml volume of fresh peripheral blood. This receptor was taken from a young man with Graves' ophthalmopathy. The sequenced material came from blood.

The CDR3 DNA follows: TGTGCCAGCAGCCAAGATAGAGGGACCAATCAGCCCCAGCATTTT. Translated, it gives CASSQDRGTNQPQHF. This rearrangement joins TRBV4-1 to TRBJ1-5, with TRBD1 as a possible D gene (5 bases). The CDR3 consists of 15 residues. Germline V gene lookup returns CDR1 MGHRA and CDR2 YSYEKL.